This T cell receptor beta chain was retrieved from a study of blood T cells in healthy people across ages. A note on this clonotype: The antigen remains unidentified.

V dropped 0 bases and J dropped 9; count of bases not matched to a gene: 11. Germline V gene data show CDR1 as DFQATT and CDR2 as SNEGSKA (reference sequence). CDR3 length: 16 residues. Primers used in a second PCR of roughly 7 to 12 cycles were a sample-barcoded 5' primer and a J-beta primer mix. TCRdb re-called the 5' RACE reads through MiXCR, storing one row per CDR3 protein. The sample holds 1,800,000 or so distinct CDR3 sequences, 39% seen once. Broader study findings: Because sorting was not performed, PBMCs prevented conclusive naive versus antigen-experienced comparison.

This rearrangement joins TRBV20-1 to TRBJ2-1; 10 positions match TRBD2. The clonotype comes from a human donor in good health. Sequenced material: blood. As DNA, the CDR3 is TGCAGTGCTAGAGATAGGGCTAGCGGGGGATGGGGTGAGCAGTTCTTC. This sequence encodes CSARDRASGGWGEQFF.